The 24 T cell receptor beta chains listed next were all sequenced from one sample in a study of cytomegalovirus exposure and HLA in healthy donors. PCR used 60 Vbeta primers and 13 Jbeta primers. TCRdb's copy holds only in-frame clones and misses some; the assay was immunoSEQ multiplex PCR. The profile shows 200,000 or so clones, more than 70% of them singletons. Sequencing was performed on PBMCs. The receptor set was obtained from a boy between 10 and 17 years old in good health and CMV-seronegative.

The chain uses TRBV19 and TRBJ1-1; tentatively, D is TRBD1 (5 bases). The germline CDR1 and CDR2 sequences are LNHDA and SQIVND (reference sequence). This CDR3 is 17 amino acids long. The ends were cut back, 1 base at V and 5 bases at J, with 20 bases in the middle. The CDR3 reads CASSIVWAGILETEAFF. The CDR3 DNA is TGTGCCAGTAGTATAGTGTGGGCAGGGATATTGGAAACTGAAGCTTTCTTT.

The chain uses TRBV5-4 and TRBJ1-3, with 7 bases matching TRBD1. CDR3 size: 16 residues. J lost 4 bases, V lost 0 bases, and 7 bases had no gene match. Germline V CDR1 and CDR2: SGHNT, YYREEE (reference sequence). CDR3 DNA sequence: TGTGCCAGCAGCTTGGCCGACAGGGAATTAGGAAACACCATATATTTT. Its translation is CASSLADRELGNTIYF. The full variable domain, with the rest looked up from reference TRBV5-4 and TRBJ1-3, is ETGVTQSPTHLIKTRGQQVTLRCSSQSGHNTVSWYQQALGQGPQFIFQYYREEENGRGNFPPRFSGLQFPNYSSELNVNALELDDSALYLCASSLADRELGNTIYFGEGSWLTVV.

V is TRBV10-3 and J is TRBJ1-1; 8 bases line up with TRBD1. V gave up 10 bases and J gave up 3 bases; unmatched junction bases: 7. The CDR3 totals 13 residues. The V gene's germline CDR1 is ENHRY and CDR2 SYGVKD. The DNA for the CDR3 is TGTGCCAGTGGGCAGGGGGCGGACACTGAAGCTTTCTTT. As protein: CASGQGADTEAFF.

The chain recombines TRBV30 with TRBJ2-7; 8 bases map to TRBD2. This CDR3 contains 14 residues. The ends lost 0 bases at V and 1 base at J; junction bases unmatched: 2. Germline assignment: CDR1 GTSNPN and CDR2 SVGIG (reference sequence). This CDR3 is CAWSVLAVSYEQYF. The CDR3 DNA follows: TGTGCCTGGAGTGTACTAGCGGTTTCCTACGAGCAGTACTTC.

The V and J genes are TRBV30 and TRBJ2-5, with 15 bases that match TRBD2. Germline lookup yields CDR1 GTSNPN and CDR2 SVGIG (reference sequence). V trimming: 2 bases; J trimming: 5 bases; junction bases outside the gene matches: 6. The CDR3 spans 16 residues. The CDR3: CAWSFGLAGGVETQYF. The CDR3 bases are TGTGCCTGGAGTTTCGGACTAGCGGGGGGGGTGGAGACCCAGTACTTC. The full variable domain, in which reference TRBV30 and TRBJ2-5 provide the parts outside the CDR3, is SQTIHQWPATLVQPVGSPLSLECTVEGTSNPNLYWYRQAAGRGLQLLFYSVGIGQISSEVPQNLSASRPQDRQFILSSKKLLLSDSGFYLCAWSFGLAGGVETQYFGPGTRLLVL.

The CDR3 DNA sequence: TGCGCCAGCAGCCCCGGGACAGGGTGGAATGAGCAGTTCTTC. The encoded protein is CASSPGTGWNEQFF. The chain couples TRBV5-1 to TRBJ2-1; 9 bases match TRBD1. Germline CDR1 SGHRS, CDR2 YFSETQ. The CDR3 is 14 amino acids. The J segment lost 7 bases and the V segment lost 4 bases, leaving 6 bases of the junction unmatched.

V is TRBV13 and J is TRBJ2-5; tentatively, D is TRBD1 (5 bases). Germline CDR1 reads PRHDT; CDR2 reads FYEKMQ (reference sequence). Trimming pared 4 bases from V and 5 bases from J, leaving 17 bases between. The CDR3 consists of 15 residues. The CDR3 DNA reads TGTGCCAGCAGCTCACAGGTCGAGCCGTGGGAGACCCAGTACTTC. It specifies CASSSQVEPWETQYF.

The genes are TRBV5-1 and TRBJ1-1, with D tentatively TRBD1 (6 bases). The V gene's germline CDR1 is SGHRS and CDR2 YFSETQ. This CDR3 comprises 15 residues. The V gene lost 3 bases and the J gene lost 6 bases, with 18 bases spanning the gap. The CDR3 DNA reads TGCGCCAGCAGCTGGACACAGGGAGGGGTCTCTGAAGCTTTCTTT. It yields the protein CASSWTQGGVSEAFF.

The J gene is TRBJ2-1, the V gene TRBV27; TRBD1 agrees at 12 bases. V shed 1 base and J 9 bases; nucleotides not matched to a gene: 4. Germline CDR1 reads MNHEY; CDR2 reads SMNVEV (reference sequence). The CDR3 covers 15 residues. The CDR3 region is CASSLWGQGASEQFF. CDR3 DNA: TGTGCCAGCAGTTTATGGGGACAGGGGGCATCTGAGCAGTTCTTC.

The chain couples TRBV5-1 to TRBJ2-3, with TRBD2 matching 10 bases. The CDR3 extends over 20 amino acids. CDR1 and CDR2 (germline): SGHRS, YFSETQ. The V gene end was trimmed by 4 bases and the J gene end by 3 bases; junction bases not matched to a gene: 20. This CDR3 is CASSIGPRRPSGSWTDTQYF. In DNA, the CDR3 is TGCGCCAGCAGCATTGGCCCTCGACGTCCTAGCGGGAGCTGGACAGATACGCAGTATTTT.

This clone was detected once. This rearrangement joins TRBV7-9 to TRBJ1-1; 9 nucleotides line up with TRBD1. Unmatched junction bases numbered 6, after V lost 2 bases and J lost 2 bases. The CDR3 has 16 amino acids. CDR1 and CDR2 from the germline V gene are SEHNR and FQNEAQ (reference sequence). Written as DNA, the CDR3 is TGTGCCAGCAGCTTATTTGCGGGACAGGGTAACACTGAAGCTTTCTTT. This codes for CASSLFAGQGNTEAFF. Looking up the rest from reference TRBV7-9 and TRBJ1-1 gives the full variable domain: DTGVSQNPRHKITKRGQNVTFRCDPISEHNRLYWYRQTLGQGPEFLTYFQNEAQLEKSRLLSDRFSAERPKGSFSTLEIQRTEQGDSAMYLCASSLFAGQGNTEAFFGQGTRLTVV.

V is TRBV11-2 and J is TRBJ2-5; TRBD1 matches 12 bases. The ends lost 5 bases at V and 7 bases at J; junction bases unmatched: 17. The CDR3 is 18 residues long. CDR1 is SGHAT and CDR2 is FQNNGV in the germline V gene. The DNA of the CDR3 is TGTGCCAGCAGCCCTCAGGCCGGGACAGGGGGCGCTGGAGGGACCCAGTACTTC. Protein product: CASSPQAGTGGAGGTQYF. Variable domain in full (rest from reference TRBV11-2 and TRBJ2-5): EAGVAQSPRYKIIEKRQSVAFWCNPISGHATLYWYQQILGQGPKLLIQFQNNGVVDDSQLPKDRFSAERLKGVDSTLKIQPAKLEDSAVYLCASSPQAGTGGAGGTQYFGPGTRLLVL.

This chain links TRBV9 with TRBJ1-1; 12 bases align to TRBD1. The CDR3 is made up of 13 amino acids. V was pared by 4 bases and J by 11 bases, with 6 bases of the junction left unmatched. Germline loops: CDR1 SGDLS, CDR2 YYNGEE. The CDR3 DNA is TGTGCCAGCAGCATTGGGACAGGGGGCACGGCTTTCTTT. Its protein product is CASSIGTGGTAFF.

The chain couples TRBV5-5 to TRBJ1-5, with D unclear. This CDR3 contains 16 residues. V dropped 0 bases and J dropped 4 bases, with 14 bases sitting between them. Germline CDR1 is SGHKS and CDR2 is YYEKEE (reference sequence). CDR3 protein: CASSLVFSSSNQPQHF. CDR3 DNA: TGTGCCAGCAGCTTGGTTTTCAGTTCTAGTAATCAGCCCCAGCATTTT.

V and J are TRBV9 and TRBJ2-7, with 8 bases fitting TRBD2. This CDR3 has 16 residues. Germline-derived CDR1 and CDR2 are SGDLS and YYNGEE. V lost 3 bases to trimming and J lost 3 bases; unmatched junction nucleotides: 11. The CDR3 here is CASSAYSASGFYEQYF. The CDR3 coding sequence is TGTGCCAGCAGCGCCTACTCGGCTAGCGGGTTCTACGAGCAGTACTTC.

The J gene is TRBJ2-3, the V gene TRBV14; D is uncertain. The CDR3 has 11 amino acids. Trimming removed 1 base from V and 8 bases from J, with 4 bases in between. CDR1 is SGHDN, CDR2 FVKESK, per germline. The CDR3 coding sequence is TGTGCCAGCAGCCAAGCGGTTACGCAGTATTTT. This sequence encodes CASSQAVTQYF. The full variable domain, with the rest looked up from reference TRBV14 and TRBJ2-3, is EAGVTQFPSHSVIEKGQTVTLRCDPISGHDNLYWYRRVMGKEIKFLLHFVKESKQDESGMPNNRFLAERTGGTYSTLKVQPAELEDSGVYFCASSQAVTQYFGPGTRLTVL.

V gene TRBV30 combines with J gene TRBJ2-7; tentatively, D is TRBD2 (5 bases). Trimming removed 2 bases from V and 5 bases from J, with 16 bases in between. Germline V gene sequence: CDR1 GTSNPN, CDR2 SVGIG (reference sequence). The CDR3 is made up of 14 amino acids. CDR3 sequence reads: CAWSPDSHLNEQYF. The CDR3 DNA is TGTGCCTGGAGTCCGGACTCCCATCTTAACGAGCAGTACTTC.

This chain connects TRBV4-3 to TRBJ2-7; 11 bases map to TRBD1. The CDR3 runs 15 residues. V was pared by 4 bases and J by 5 bases, with 7 bases of the junction left unmatched. CDR1 and CDR2 (germline): LGHNA, YSLEER. CDR3 region: CASSLTVGQGDEQYF. CDR3 coding DNA: TGCGCCAGCAGCCTTACCGTGGGACAGGGGGACGAGCAGTACTTC.

Details on this clone: Compared with germline, one end of the junction differs, possibly owing to a read error. The gene calls are TRBV7-9 and TRBJ1-2; D is possibly TRBD1 (6 bases). Per the germline V gene, CDR1 is SEHNR and CDR2 is FQNEAQ (reference sequence). The CDR3 length is 11 residues. CDR3 nucleotide sequence: TGTGCCAGCAGCCGGGACACCCTCACCGCCTTC. Protein: CASSRDTLTAF. Supplemented by reference TRBV7-9 and TRBJ1-2, the full variable domain reads DTGVSQNPRHKITKRGQNVTFRCDPISEHNRLYWYRQTLGQGPEFLTYFQNEAQLEKSRLLSDRFSAERPKGSFSTLEIQRTEQGDSAMYLCASSRDTLTAFGSGTRLTVV.

The chain links TRBV7-9 to TRBJ1-2, with 9 bases identical to TRBD1. The CDR3 is made up of 15 amino acids. V lost 1 base and J lost 3; bases outside the gene matches: 3. CDR1 and CDR2 (germline): SEHNR, FQNEAQ (reference sequence). The CDR3 nucleotides are TGTGCCAGCAGCTTAGGACAGGGGGAGGACTATGGCTACACCTTC. Encoded protein: CASSLGQGEDYGYTF.

This rearrangement joins TRBV7-8 to TRBJ2-7; TRBD1 is a possible D gene (5 bases). The germline CDR1 and CDR2 sequences are SGHVS and FQNEAQ. Trimming stripped 3 bases from V and 2 bases from J, with 14 bases between. CDR3 size: 15 residues. DNA for the CDR3: TGTGCCAGCAGCTTGGCCAGGGTGAGGACCTACGAGCAGTACTTC. Its protein product is CASSLARVRTYEQYF. Full variable domain (rest looked up from reference TRBV7-8 and TRBJ2-7): GAGVSQSPRYKVAKRGQDVALRCDPISGHVSLFWYQQALGQGPEFLTYFQNEAQLDKSGLPSDRFFAERPEGSVSTLKIQRTQQEDSAVYLCASSLARVRTYEQYFGPGTRLTVT.

CDR3 sequence reads: CAWSRDRGPGTEAFF. The DNA for the CDR3 is TGTGCCTGGAGTCGGGACAGGGGCCCGGGCACTGAAGCTTTCTTT. V is TRBV30 and J is TRBJ1-1, with 10 bases lining up with TRBD1. The CDR3 spans 15 residues. Losses at the gene ends were 2 bases for V and 4 bases for J; bases not matched to a gene: 7. CDR1 and CDR2 from the germline V gene are GTSNPN and SVGIG (reference sequence).

This chain uses TRBV4-1 with TRBJ1-1; maybe TRBD1 (5 bases). Germline V gene lookup returns CDR1 MGHRA and CDR2 YSYEKL. V lost 6 bases and J 1 base, leaving 9 bases between the germline ends. The CDR3 extends over 13 amino acids. CDR3 sequence: CASRGPGNTEAFF. CDR3 in DNA: TGCGCCAGCAGGGGGCCAGGGAACACTGAAGCTTTCTTT.

The chain has TRBV18 and TRBJ2-5; TRBD1 is a possible D gene (6 bases). CDR3 length: 14 residues. V shed 3 bases and J shed 4 bases, with 12 bases lying between them. Germline V gene lookup returns CDR1 KGHSH and CDR2 LQKENI. The CDR3 here is CASSPRTESETQYF. CDR3 nucleotides: TGTGCCAGCTCACCTAGGACAGAATCAGAGACCCAGTACTTC.